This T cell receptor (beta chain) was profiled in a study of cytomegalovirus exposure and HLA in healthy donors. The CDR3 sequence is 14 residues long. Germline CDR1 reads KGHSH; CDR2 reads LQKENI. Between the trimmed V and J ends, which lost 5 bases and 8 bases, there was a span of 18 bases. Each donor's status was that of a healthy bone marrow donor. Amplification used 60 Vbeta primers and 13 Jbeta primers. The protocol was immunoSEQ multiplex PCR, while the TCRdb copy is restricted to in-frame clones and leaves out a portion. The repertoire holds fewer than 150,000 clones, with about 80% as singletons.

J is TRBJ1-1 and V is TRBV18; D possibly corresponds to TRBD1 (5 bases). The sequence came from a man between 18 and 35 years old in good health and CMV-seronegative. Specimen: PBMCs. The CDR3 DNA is TGTGCCAGCTCAGACACACAGGTGCGGCACGAAGCTTTCTTT. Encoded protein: CASSDTQVRHEAFF.